These T cell receptor beta chains were read from a single sample in a study of metastatic and nonmetastatic thyroid tumors. TCRdb re-called the PCR reads through MiXCR. The table lists roughly 20,000 clones, under 35% of them singletons. The sample comprised tumor tissue. The receptors stem from a female donor with papillary thyroid cancer or a benign thyroid nodule (not recorded which). Some clones in this sample may be carry-over from other donors' samples. Each CDR3 is given with its conserved first and last residue. The D gene is left open where the match is weak. Clone size appears in some rows only: once, few, many, or a class for an expanded clone.

D gene: TRBD2; V gene: TRBV5-1; J gene: TRBJ2-1; clone size: few; CDR3 protein: CASSSGTSSFEQFF; CDR3 DNA: TGCGCCAGCAGCTCCGGGACTAGCTCATTTGAGCAGTTCTTC
D gene: -; V gene: TRBV7-6; J gene: TRBJ2-3; clone size: -; CDR3 protein: CASSAWADTDTQYF; CDR3 DNA: TGTGCCAGCAGCGCTTGGGCGGACACAGATACGCAGTATTTT
D gene: TRBD1; V gene: TRBV6-2/TRBV6-3; J gene: TRBJ1-6; clone size: -; CDR3 protein: CASTGTGPLHF; CDR3 DNA: TGTGCCAGCACCGGGACAGGGCCTCTCCACTTT
D gene: -; V gene: TRBV5-1; J gene: TRBJ2-1; clone size: -; CDR3 protein: CASSYSGRGDEQFF; CDR3 DNA: TGCGCCAGCAGCTATAGTGGACGGGGAGATGAGCAGTTCTTC
D gene: -; V gene: TRBV6-1; J gene: TRBJ2-3; clone size: -; CDR3 protein: CASSDFSPGPSTDTQYF; CDR3 DNA: TGTGCCAGCAGTGACTTCTCTCCGGGACCCAGCACAGATACGCAGTATTTT
D gene: -; V gene: TRBV5-8; J gene: TRBJ2-2; clone size: once; CDR3 protein: CASSLAGDTGELFF; CDR3 DNA: TGTGCCAGCAGCTTGGCAGGGGACACCGGGGAGCTGTTTTTT
D gene: -; V gene: TRBV7-8; J gene: TRBJ2-3; clone size: -; CDR3 protein: CASSLARSGDTQYF; CDR3 DNA: TGTGCCAGCAGCTTAGCGCGGTCGGGGGATACGCAGTATTTT
D gene: -; V gene: TRBV14; J gene: TRBJ1-2; clone size: many; CDR3 protein: CASSARGLQGWYGYTF; CDR3 DNA: TGTGCCAGCAGCGCCAGGGGCCTTCAGGGGTGGTATGGCTACACCTTC
D gene: -; V gene: TRBV19; J gene: TRBJ1-2; clone size: -; CDR3 protein: CASSMSGPNYGYTF; CDR3 DNA: TGTGCCAGTAGTATGTCAGGGCCCAACTATGGCTACACCTTC
D gene: TRBD1; V gene: TRBV6-5; J gene: TRBJ2-7; clone size: few; CDR3 protein: CASSWYYGTGDHEQYF; CDR3 DNA: TGTGCCAGCAGTTGGTACTACGGGACAGGGGATCACGAGCAGTACTTC
D gene: -; V gene: TRBV12-3/TRBV12-4; J gene: TRBJ2-7; clone size: few; CDR3 protein: CASSLGSQGEQYF; CDR3 DNA: TGTGCCAGCAGTTTAGGGAGCCAGGGGGAGCAGTACTTC
D gene: -; V gene: TRBV6-2/TRBV6-3; J gene: TRBJ1-1; clone size: -; CDR3 protein: CASRHFIDGNTEAFF; CDR3 DNA: TGTGCCAGCAGGCACTTCATCGACGGGAACACTGAAGCTTTCTTT
D gene: -; V gene: TRBV11-2; J gene: TRBJ1-1; clone size: -; CDR3 protein: CASSLNARGGLGNTEAFF; CDR3 DNA: TGTGCCAGCAGCTTGAACGCCAGGGGCGGCTTGGGGAACACTGAAGCTTTCTTT
D gene: TRBD1; V gene: TRBV11-2; J gene: TRBJ2-6; clone size: -; CDR3 protein: CASSLGTGTLSSGANVLTF; CDR3 DNA: TGTGCCAGCAGCTTAGGGACAGGAACTCTAAGCTCTGGGGCCAACGTCCTGACTTTC
D gene: -; V gene: TRBV2; J gene: TRBJ1-6; clone size: few; CDR3 protein: CASRTGIVSSPLHF; CDR3 DNA: TGTGCCAGCAGAACAGGGATCGTTAGCTCACCCCTCCACTTT